Sequencing of this T cell receptor (beta chain) was carried out in a study of blood T cell repertoires in COVID-19. About the research overall: In each case, the material was cDNA or gDNA derived from T cells, B-cell-depleted T cells, or PBMCs.

Data came from immunoSEQ multiplex PCR; TCRdb stores just in-frame clones and leaves some out. Of more than 200,000 clones detected, around 89% appear once; the ten largest clones hold about 6.7%. Looked up from germline, CDR1 is SNHLY and CDR2 is FYNNEI. The CDR3 contains 19 residues. V shed 5 bases, J shed 1 base, and the junction held 12 bases outside the gene matches. The sequenced sample was peripheral blood. The chain employs TRBV2 and TRBJ2-1; 12 nucleotides match TRBD2. The TCR originated in a woman between 25 and 40 years old with COVID-19, enrolled during active disease. CDR3 DNA sequence: TGTGCCAGCAGTCACGGGACTAGCGGGTCCGCCTTTTCCTACAATGAGCAGTTCTTC. Translation: CASSHGTSGSAFSYNEQFF.